A selection of T cell receptor beta chains follows, all from one sample in a study of OX40 agonist ivuxolimab in advanced cancers. Using immunoSEQ multiplex PCR, the repertoire was profiled, and TCRdb retains in-frame clones only, with some absent. This sample carries some 110,000 clones, 90% of them seen once, and the ten largest clones take about 0.48%. This sample comprised CD4+ or CD8+ T cells sorted from blood, obtained in a trial of the OX40 agonist ivuxolimab. These receptors all stem from an adult with an advanced solid tumor such as melanoma, head and neck, liver or kidney cancer. CDR3s include the opening cysteine and the closing phenylalanine or tryptophan. D genes are given only for firm matches. Some rows have no size entry. The others give once, few or many, or a class for an expanded clone.

j_call v_call d_call clone_size cdr3_nt cdr3_aa
TRBJ2-3 TRBV7-2 . . TGTGCCAGCAGCTTAGCGATAGGAGGCGCAGATACGCAGTATTTT CASSLAIGGADTQYF
TRBJ1-3 TRBV7-2 . . TGTGCCAGCAGTTTAGACTGGAGCTCTGGAAACACCATATATTTT CASSLDWSSGNTIYF
TRBJ1-6 TRBV2 . once TGTGCCAGCAGGGGTGGGCAGAATAATTCACCCCTCCACTTT CASRGGQNNSPLHF
TRBJ1-2 TRBV7-9 . once TGTGCCAGCAGCTTAGCGGTGGGTGGCTACACCTTC CASSLAVGGYTF
TRBJ2-3 TRBV5-1 TRBD2 . TGCGCCAGCAGCCTCGGGCTAGCGGGGGATACGCAGTATTTT CASSLGLAGDTQYF
TRBJ2-7 TRBV6-6 TRBD1 . TGTGCCAGCGTAAACGGCAGGGGGACCTACGAGCAGTACTTC CASVNGRGTYEQYF
TRBJ2-5 TRBV7-2 . . TGTGCCAGCAGCTTAGAACCGGAGACCCAGTACTTC CASSLEPETQYF
TRBJ2-5 TRBV7-2 . . TGTGCCAGCAGCTTAGCGAGGGGGGGAAGAGACCAAGAGACCCAGTACTTC CASSLARGGRDQETQYF
TRBJ1-4 TRBV5-4 TRBD1 . TGTGCCAGCAGCCCAGGACAGGGGGCACCTAATGAAAAACTGTTTTTT CASSPGQGAPNEKLFF
TRBJ2-5 TRBV10-3 . . TGTGCCATCAGTGCAACGACGGAGACCCAGTACTTC CAISATTETQYF
TRBJ2-5 TRBV18 . . TGTGCCAGCTCACCACCGAGTCTCGAACAAGAGACCCAGTACTTC CASSPPSLEQETQYF
TRBJ2-7 TRBV28 TRBD1 . TGTGCCAGCAGGGGACAGGGTTATTACGACTTC CASRGQGYYDF
TRBJ1-6 TRBV5-1 . . TGCGCCAGCAGCGGACGGACAGCTAATTATAATTCACCCCTCCACTTT CASSGRTANYNSPLHF
TRBJ1-3 TRBV5-1 . . TGCGCCAGCAGCTTGGGAGACTCTGGAAACACCATATATTTT CASSLGDSGNTIYF
TRBJ2-3 TRBV4-3 TRBD2 . TGCGCCAGCAGCCAAGAGATGTTTCTAGCGGGGAGCACAGATACGCAGTATTTT CASSQEMFLAGSTDTQYF
TRBJ2-1 TRBV5-1 . once TGCGCCAGCAGCTTGGGAGCCGGGGCTCTTCGGGATGAGCAGTTCTTC CASSLGAGALRDEQFF
TRBJ2-1 TRBV15 TRBD1 few TGTGCCACCAGCAGGGGACAGGGGGTTGGGAATGAGCAGTTCTTC CATSRGQGVGNEQFF
TRBJ1-2 TRBV10-3 . . TGTGCCATCAGTGGCCGTGAAGGGCTAGATGGCTACACCTTC CAISGREGLDGYTF
TRBJ1-4 TRBV4-1 . . TGCGCCAGCAGCCAAGATCTAGCAGAAAAACTGTTTTTT CASSQDLAEKLFF
TRBJ2-6 TRBV30 . . TGTGCCTGGACTCAGGGTTACGGGGCCAACGTCCTGACTTTC CAWTQGYGANVLTF
TRBJ2-7 TRBV27 . . TGTGCCAGCAGTTTATTAGGGGAGACAACCTACGAGCAGTACTTC CASSLLGETTYEQYF
TRBJ2-3 TRBV30 . . TGTGCCTGGAGGAGGGGAACTAGCACAGATACGCAGTATTTT CAWRRGTSTDTQYF
TRBJ1-6 TRBV4-3 . . TGCGCCAGCAGCCCTAGCAACTCCTATAATTCACCCCTCCACTTT CASSPSNSYNSPLHF
TRBJ1-2 TRBV6-6 . . TGTGCCAGCAGTCCGTGGGATGGCTATGGCTACACCTTC CASSPWDGYGYTF
TRBJ1-5 TRBV18 . . TGTGCCAGCAGCCCAAAATCGGATCAGCCCCAGCATTTT CASSPKSDQPQHF
TRBJ1-4 TRBV6-5 TRBD1 . TGTGCCAGCAGTTTATCCGGGACAGGGTATGAAAAACTGTTTTTT CASSLSGTGYEKLFF
TRBJ2-7 TRBV28 TRBD1 . TGTGCCAGCAGTTCCCCCGGGACAGGGACTTACGAGCAGTACTTC CASSSPGTGTYEQYF
TRBJ2-3 TRBV7-9 . . TGTGCCAGCAGCTTTAGTGGTACAGATACGCAGTATTTT CASSFSGTDTQYF
TRBJ2-7 TRBV5-4 . once TGTGCCAGCAGCTACGGGTCGGCTCCCACAGGCGAGCAGTACTTC CASSYGSAPTGEQYF
TRBJ2-3 TRBV11-2 TRBD1 . TGTGCCAGCAGCTGGGACAGTCGATCAGATACGCAGTATTTT CASSWDSRSDTQYF
TRBJ2-7 TRBV7-9 . . TGTGCCAGCAGCTTCCGGGACGAGCAGTACTTC CASSFRDEQYF
TRBJ1-5 TRBV10-3 . . TGTGCCATCAGTGATACCAATCAGCCCCAGCATTTT CAISDTNQPQHF
TRBJ1-5 TRBV4-3 . . TGCGCCAGCAGCCAAGATGGTCAGATCAATCAGCCCCAGCATTTT CASSQDGQINQPQHF
TRBJ1-1 TRBV28 . . TGTGCCAGCAGTCGGGGGGGAACGATCACTGAAGCTTTCTTT CASSRGGTITEAFF
TRBJ2-5 TRBV7-2 . . TGTGCCAGCAGCCGTTACAGCGGTCAAGAGACCCAGTACTTC CASSRYSGQETQYF
TRBJ2-2 TRBV7-3 . once TGTGCCAGCAGCCCCGGGACTCTTAACACCGGGGAGCTGTTTTTT CASSPGTLNTGELFF
TRBJ1-2 TRBV6-5 . once TGTGCCAGCAGTTACGGCTTAATGGATGGCTACACCTTC CASSYGLMDGYTF
TRBJ2-3 TRBV6-5 TRBD2 . TGTGCCAGCAGTTACTCGTCCACTAGCGGCACAGATACGCAGTATTTT CASSYSSTSGTDTQYF
TRBJ1-2 TRBV28 . . TGTGCCAGCAGTTCAAGCTATGGCTACACCTTC CASSSSYGYTF
TRBJ2-2 TRBV10-3 . once TGTGCCATCAGGGCAACCGGGACATTGATCACCGGGGAGCTGTTTTTT CAIRATGTLITGELFF
TRBJ1-6 TRBV11-2 . once TGTGCCAGCAGCTTAGTTGGGTTTGGTAATTCACCCCTCCACTTT CASSLVGFGNSPLHF
TRBJ1-2 TRBV6-6 . once TGTGCCAGCAGCCAGGACATCTATGGCTACACCTTC CASSQDIYGYTF
TRBJ2-7 TRBV11-2 TRBD2 . TGTGCCAGCAGCAGGGAGGGCGGGACTAGCGGGCAGCAGTACTTC CASSREGGTSGQQYF
TRBJ1-3 TRBV7-9 . . TGTGCCAGCCGGGGCGGGGTAAGCTCTGGAAACACCATATATTTT CASRGGVSSGNTIYF
TRBJ1-2 TRBV5-6 TRBD1 . TGTGCCAGCAGCTTGCAAAGCGGACAGGGAACCATTTATGGCTACACCTTC CASSLQSGQGTIYGYTF